This T cell receptor (beta chain) was profiled in a study of cytomegalovirus exposure and HLA in healthy donors. Whole-study results and caveats: In a later analysis, V- and J-gene trimming of beta chains associated with a DCLRE1C missense variant, replicated independently. Indistinguishable V segments such as TRBV6-2 and TRBV6-3 were excluded. Judged likely to be a sequencing artifact was a cluster of highly shared sequence variants.

The primer mix had 60 Vbeta and 13 Jbeta primers. TCRdb's table, derived via immunoSEQ multiplex PCR, lists solely in-frame clones and lacks some. The data show some 150,000 clones, roughly 78% seen once. Comment on this clone: What it recognizes is unknown.

V was clipped by 10 bases and J by 1 base, with 20 bases between them. The CDR3 loop spans 16 amino acids. The sequenced material came from PBMCs. This TCR derives from a man in his forties or fifties in good health and CMV-seronegative. This chain joins TRBV6-7 and TRBJ2-4; the D gene is possibly TRBD2 (6 bases). TRBV6-7 is designated an ORF whose function remains uncertain. This CDR3 reads CATKPSAGWAKNIQYF. The CDR3 DNA follows: TGTGCCACCAAGCCTTCGGCGGGATGGGCCAAAAACATTCAGTACTTC.